This T cell receptor beta chain derives from a study of cytomegalovirus exposure and HLA in healthy donors. Study at large: A preliminary data release comprised roughly 80 million unique TCRs obtained from HLA-typed donors. Study results and limitations: The productive fraction for most TCR beta V segments was about 87% or about 30% in an earlier analysis. With later analysis, a missense DCLRE1C variant became linked to TCR beta V- and J-gene trimming. A later analysis showed that HLA-associated TCR beta chains had undergone more clonal expansion than equally common others.

Primers for the PCR totalled 60 Vbeta and 13 Jbeta. Sequencing was performed with immunoSEQ multiplex PCR; in TCRdb, only in-frame clones are kept and a portion is missing. This sample has under 150,000 clones, with 78% found just once. Germline values: CDR1 SNHLY, CDR2 FYNNEI. V was pared by 1 base and J by 8 bases, with 6 bases of the junction left unmatched. CDR3 length: 14 residues. Concerning this clone: Its matching antigen is unknown.

This TCR came from a woman younger than 30 in good health and CMV-seronegative. The chain uses TRBV2 and TRBJ1-2; 8 nucleotides align to TRBD1. The sequenced sample consisted of PBMCs. CDR3 amino acids: CASSEEGQAVGYTF. The CDR3, as DNA: TGTGCCAGCAGTGAAGAGGGACAGGCAGTCGGCTACACCTTC.